These 23 T cell receptor beta chains were sequenced from one sample in a study of response to subunit inactivated influenza vaccine. TCRdb itself ran the RT-PCR reads through MiXCR, one entry per CDR3 protein. The repertoire includes roughly 540,000 distinct CDR3 sequences, around 25% of them detected once, and 2.5% to 3% sits in the top ten. This sample was also put to use in a study of T cells expressing NK-cell markers. That work adds: Beta-chain TCR cDNA was generated via 5'RACE template switching with UMIs.

Sequencing used CD4+ T cells sorted from PBMCs, obtained 11 to 12 days after vaccination. These receptors all come from a man in his fifties or sixties who received an inactivated influenza vaccine.

This clonotype was counted a few times. This chain connects TRBV15 to TRBJ2-5; 9 bases map to TRBD2. The CDR3 spans 16 residues. Germline CDR1 and CDR2: LNHNV and YYDKDF (reference sequence). With V trimmed by 3 bases and J by 2 bases, 7 bases remained unmatched. The CDR3 nucleotides are TGTGCCACCAGCAGGCCTGGACTAGCGAGGCAAGAGACCCAGTACTTC. Protein sequence: CATSRPGLARQETQYF. The full variable domain, its missing parts supplied by reference TRBV15 and TRBJ2-5, is DAMVIQNPRYQVTQFGKPVTLSCSQTLNHNVMYWYQQKSSQAPKLLFHYYDKDFNNEADTPDNFQSRRPNTSFCFLDIRSPGLGDTAMYLCATSRPGLARQETQYFGPGTRLLVL.

There are a few counts of this clonotype. The V call is TRBV2, the J call TRBJ1-6; D gene unclear. The CDR3 runs to 12 residues. The germline V and J ends were trimmed by 5 bases and 10 bases, with 9 bases remaining between them. Germline V CDR1 and CDR2: SNHLY, FYNNEI. CDR3 region: CASSPTVSPLHF. DNA of the CDR3: TGTGCCAGCAGTCCGACGGTATCACCCCTCCACTTT.

The chain couples TRBV10-3 to TRBJ2-3; 11 bases line up with TRBD2. Per the germline V gene, CDR1 is ENHRY and CDR2 is SYGVKD. Unmatched junction bases numbered 9, after V lost 11 bases and J lost 8 bases. The length of the CDR3 is 13 residues. This CDR3 is CAVLAGGPATQYF. As DNA, the CDR3 is TGTGCCGTATTAGCGGGAGGGCCAGCTACGCAGTATTTT.

The chain combines TRBV3-1 with TRBJ2-3; D gene uncertain. Trimming removed 1 base from V and 2 bases from J, with 10 bases in between. The CDR3 is 15 amino acids. Germline loops: CDR1 LGHDT, CDR2 YNNKEL (reference sequence). CDR3 DNA sequence: TGTGCCAGCAGCCAAGTAGCCAGGCCCACAGATACGCAGTATTTT. Its translation is CASSQVARPTDTQYF.

The chain employs TRBV7-9 and TRBJ1-1; 7 bases match TRBD1. Losses at the gene ends were 4 bases for V and 7 bases for J; bases not matched to a gene: 6. Per the germline V gene, CDR1 is SEHNR and CDR2 is FQNEAQ (reference sequence). The CDR3 spans 13 residues. The CDR3 DNA follows: TGTGCCAGCAGCTCGACAGGGTCGAATGAAGCTTTCTTT. Protein sequence: CASSSTGSNEAFF.

The V and J genes are TRBV4-3 and TRBJ2-3; D possibly corresponds to TRBD2 (6 bases). This CDR3 comprises 14 residues. CDR1 is LGHNA, CDR2 YSLEER, per germline. Trimming shortened V by 1 base and J by 6 bases, and 11 bases separated the two germline ends. The CDR3 spells CASSQVSGVDTQYF. Here the CDR3 DNA reads TGCGCCAGCAGCCAAGTATCGGGGGTGGATACGCAGTATTTT.

The chain links TRBV20-1 to TRBJ2-5; weak D call: TRBD2 (6 bases). V was clipped by 3 bases and J by 4 bases, with 12 bases between them. Germline V gene data show CDR1 as DFQATT and CDR2 as SNEGSKA (reference sequence). The CDR3 length is 13 residues. This CDR3 reads CSASGSPPETQYF. CDR3 nucleotides: TGCAGTGCTAGCGGGAGCCCCCCAGAGACCCAGTACTTC.

There are a few counts of this clonotype. The rearrangement uses TRBV20-1 and TRBJ2-3; D ambiguous. Looked up from germline, CDR1 is DFQATT and CDR2 is SNEGSKA (reference sequence). The CDR3 is made up of 13 amino acids. The germline V and J ends were trimmed by 0 bases and 4 bases, with 8 bases remaining between them. Here the CDR3 DNA reads TGCAGTGCTAGAGACTTCAGCTCAGATACGCAGTATTTT. This sequence encodes CSARDFSSDTQYF.

This clonotype appeared a few times. The CDR3 region is CASSLRGGNTGELFF. DNA of the CDR3: TGTGCCAGCAGCTTAAGAGGGGGGAACACCGGGGAGCTGTTTTTT. The chain couples TRBV7-8 to TRBJ2-2; a weak D match, TRBD1 (6 bases). CDR3 length: 15 amino acids. V gave up 2 bases and J gave up 1 base, with 8 bases separating them. The germline V gene has CDR1 SGHVS and CDR2 FQNEAQ.

This clonotype was detected ten times or more. The V gene is TRBV20-1, the J gene TRBJ2-7, with 8 bases matching TRBD1. Germline-derived CDR1 and CDR2 are DFQATT and SNEGSKA (reference sequence). The CDR3 contains 13 residues. The trim removed 3 bases at V and 2 bases at J, leaving 3 bases unmatched. In DNA, the CDR3 is TGCAGTGCTAGTTGGACAGGGACCTACGAGCAGTACTTC. It translates to CSASWTGTYEQYF.

The table lists this clonotype with a few counts. The chain combines TRBV4-1 with TRBJ1-2; 7 bases are a match to TRBD1. V was pared by 1 base and J by 0 bases, with 11 bases of the junction left unmatched. This CDR3 has 18 residues. Germline V gene lookup returns CDR1 MGHRA and CDR2 YSYEKL. DNA of the CDR3: TGCGCCAGCAGCCAAGGCCGGGACAGAGGACGAGCTAACTATGGCTACACCTTC. This encodes CASSQGRDRGRANYGYTF.

This clonotype came up a few times. This sequence joins TRBV28 and TRBJ2-5, with 12 bases identical to TRBD2. The length of the CDR3 is 15 residues. Germline V gives CDR1 MDHEN, CDR2 SYDVKM. Unmatched junction bases numbered 7, after V lost 7 bases and J lost 4 bases. The CDR3 region has the DNA TGTGCCAGCAAGAAGGGACTAGCGGGCCCAGAGACCCAGTACTTC. The encoded protein is CASKKGLAGPETQYF.

This sequence joins TRBV7-2 and TRBJ1-2, with 8 bases matching TRBD1. Trimming at V came to 1 base and at J to 8 bases, leaving 6 bases not matched to a gene. The CDR3 spans 14 residues. Germline CDR1 SGHTA, CDR2 FQGNSA. CDR3 bases: TGTGCCAGCAGCTTAGGCAACAGGGGGGGAGGCTACACCTTC. It is translated as CASSLGNRGGGYTF. Using reference TRBV7-2 and TRBJ1-2 for the parts outside the CDR3, the full variable domain is GAGVSQSPSNKVTEKGKDVELRCDPISGHTALYWYRQSLGQGLEFLIYFQGNSAPDKSGLPSDRFSAERTGGSVSTLTIQRTQQEDSAVYLCASSLGNRGGGYTFGSGTRLTVV.

This clonotype was seen a few times. The chain links TRBV14 to TRBJ2-3; 8 bases line up with TRBD1. CDR1 is SGHDN and CDR2 is FVKESK in the germline V gene. This CDR3 contains 16 residues. V lost 1 base and J lost 5; bases outside the gene matches: 8. The CDR3 loop is CASSQGVRGRKDTQYF. The CDR3 region has the DNA TGTGCCAGCAGCCAAGGCGTCAGGGGGCGCAAAGATACGCAGTATTTT.

In its sample, this clonotype was seen a few times. V usage is TRBV20-1 and J usage is TRBJ2-7; possibly TRBD2 for D (6 bases). With 7 bases removed from V and 0 bases from J, the gap between germline ends came to 10 bases. Per the germline V gene, CDR1 is DFQATT and CDR2 is SNEGSKA (reference sequence). CDR3 length: 12 amino acids. CDR3 nucleotides: TGCAGTGGGGACTTCTTCTCCTACGAGCAGTACTTC. Residues: CSGDFFSYEQYF.

This clonotype was recorded a few times. J is TRBJ2-2 and V is TRBV9; 10 bases agree with TRBD1. The length of the CDR3 is 15 residues. Germline V CDR1 and CDR2: SGDLS, YYNGEE. The V and J ends lost 7 bases and 5 bases, in that order; junction bases with no gene match: 8. The CDR3 DNA follows: TGTGCCAGCGACCGGACAGGGGGTGGGACCGGGGAGCTGTTTTTT. Residues: CASDRTGGGTGELFF.

This chain uses TRBV14 with TRBJ2-7, with D tentatively TRBD1 (6 bases). The CDR3 is 13 amino acids. V was trimmed by 3 bases and J by 9 bases, leaving 15 bases between them. Germline CDR1 and CDR2: SGHDN and FVKESK. CDR3: CASSQGRDNRQYF. CDR3 bases: TGTGCCAGCAGCCAGGGACGGGACAATCGGCAGTACTTC.

The sample holds a few counts of this clonotype. This rearrangement joins TRBV4-3 to TRBJ1-4; TRBD1 aligns across 7 bases. Germline values: CDR1 LGHNA, CDR2 YSLEER. After removal of 4 bases from V and 7 bases from J, the junction contained 9 bases not matched to a gene. The length of the CDR3 is 15 residues. This chain's CDR3 is CASSRGEGGGEKLFF. CDR3 coding DNA: TGCGCCAGCAGCCGAGGAGAAGGGGGCGGTGAAAAACTGTTTTTT.

The chain carries TRBV2 and TRBJ2-1, with D maybe TRBD1 (6 bases). The CDR3 runs to 17 residues. The germline V gene has CDR1 SNHLY and CDR2 FYNNEI. V was shortened by 8 bases and J by 7 bases, with 27 bases between the two germline ends. The DNA of the CDR3 is TGTGCCAGCCAAGAAAGGCGTGGGCAGGGGATAAGGAATGAGCAGTTCTTC. This sequence encodes CASQERRGQGIRNEQFF. The full variable domain, its missing parts supplied by reference TRBV2 and TRBJ2-1, is EPEVTQTPSHQVTQMGQEVILRCVPISNHLYFYWYRQILGQKVEFLVSFYNNEISEKSEIFDDQFSVERPDGSNFTLKIRSTKLEDSAMYFCASQERRGQGIRNEQFFGPGTRLTVL.

In this sample, this clonotype turned up many times. The rearrangement links TRBV6-1 to TRBJ1-2; 7 nucleotides align to TRBD1. CDR1 is MNHNS, CDR2 SASEGT, per germline. V was clipped by 5 bases and J by 8 bases; unmatched bases: 11. The CDR3 extends over 14 amino acids. This CDR3 reads CASSTGQVRGGYTF. The CDR3 bases are TGTGCCAGCAGTACAGGACAGGTCCGGGGCGGCTACACCTTC.

This clonotype was seen a few times. The V and J genes are TRBV20-1 and TRBJ1-4, with D perhaps TRBD1 (5 bases). Germline assignment: CDR1 DFQATT and CDR2 SNEGSKA (reference sequence). The CDR3 covers 13 residues. Between the trimmed V and J ends, which lost 3 bases and 5 bases, there was a span of 10 bases. The CDR3: CSASGTSNEKLFF. In DNA, the CDR3 is TGCAGTGCTAGCGGGACCTCGAATGAAAAACTGTTTTTT.

This clonotype appeared a few times. The V gene is TRBV10-3, the J gene TRBJ2-2; 11 nucleotides match TRBD1. This CDR3 comprises 14 residues. Trimming cost V 9 bases and J 4 bases; bases outside gene matches: 4. Germline V gene lookup returns CDR1 ENHRY and CDR2 SYGVKD. The CDR3 protein is CAISGTGGTGELFF. For the CDR3, the DNA is TGTGCCATATCCGGGACAGGGGGCACCGGGGAGCTGTTTTTT.

This clonotype came up many times. The V and J genes are TRBV20-1 and TRBJ1-5; possible D gene TRBD1, 5 bases. Germline values: CDR1 DFQATT, CDR2 SNEGSKA (reference sequence). There are 12 residues in the CDR3. With 8 bases removed from V and 8 bases from J, the gap between germline ends came to 16 bases. CDR3: CSTRSLREPQHF. The CDR3 bases are TGCAGTACTCGGAGCCTCAGGGAGCCCCAGCATTTT.